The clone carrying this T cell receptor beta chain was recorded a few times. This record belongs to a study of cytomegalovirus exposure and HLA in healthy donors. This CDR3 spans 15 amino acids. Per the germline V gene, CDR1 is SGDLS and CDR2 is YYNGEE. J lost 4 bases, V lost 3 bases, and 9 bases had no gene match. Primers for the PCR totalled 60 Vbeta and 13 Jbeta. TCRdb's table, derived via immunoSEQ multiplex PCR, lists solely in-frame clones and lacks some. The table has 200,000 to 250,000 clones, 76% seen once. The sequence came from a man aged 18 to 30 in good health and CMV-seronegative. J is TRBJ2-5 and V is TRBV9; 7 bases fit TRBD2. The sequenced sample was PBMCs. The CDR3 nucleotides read TGTGCCAGCAGCGCTTGGGGAGGGGTAGGAGAGACCCAGTACTTC. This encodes CASSAWGGVGETQYF.